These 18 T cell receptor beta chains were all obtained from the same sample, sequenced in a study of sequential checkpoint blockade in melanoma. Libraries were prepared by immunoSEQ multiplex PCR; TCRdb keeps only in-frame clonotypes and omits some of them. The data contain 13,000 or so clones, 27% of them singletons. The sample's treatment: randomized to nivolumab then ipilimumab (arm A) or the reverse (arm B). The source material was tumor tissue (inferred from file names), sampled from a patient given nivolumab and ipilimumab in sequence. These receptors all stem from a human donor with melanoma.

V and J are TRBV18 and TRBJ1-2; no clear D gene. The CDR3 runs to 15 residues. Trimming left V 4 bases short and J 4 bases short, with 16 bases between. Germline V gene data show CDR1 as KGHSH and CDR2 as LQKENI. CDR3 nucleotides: TGTGCCAGCTCACTTTATCGATTTTCTGGCTATGGCTACACCTTC. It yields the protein CASSLYRFSGYGYTF.

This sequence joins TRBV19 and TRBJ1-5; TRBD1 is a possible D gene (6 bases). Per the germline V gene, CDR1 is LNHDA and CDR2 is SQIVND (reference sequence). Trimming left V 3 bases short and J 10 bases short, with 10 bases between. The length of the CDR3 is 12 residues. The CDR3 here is CASSMGAGPQHF. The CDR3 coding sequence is TGTGCCAGTAGTATGGGGGCAGGACCCCAGCATTTT.

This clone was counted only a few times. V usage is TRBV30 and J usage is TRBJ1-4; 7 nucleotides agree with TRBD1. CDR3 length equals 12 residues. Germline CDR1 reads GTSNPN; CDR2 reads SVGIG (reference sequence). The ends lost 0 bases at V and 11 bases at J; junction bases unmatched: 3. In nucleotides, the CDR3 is TGTGCCTGGAGTGTAGGGGGCTTTAAACTGTTTTTT. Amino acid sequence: CAWSVGGFKLFF.

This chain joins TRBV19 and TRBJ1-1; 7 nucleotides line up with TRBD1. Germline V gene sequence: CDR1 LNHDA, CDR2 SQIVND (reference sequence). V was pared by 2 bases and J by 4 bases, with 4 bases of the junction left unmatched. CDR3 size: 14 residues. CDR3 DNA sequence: TGTGCCAGTAGTATACAGACAGGGCCCACTGAAGCTTTCTTT. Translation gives CASSIQTGPTEAFF.

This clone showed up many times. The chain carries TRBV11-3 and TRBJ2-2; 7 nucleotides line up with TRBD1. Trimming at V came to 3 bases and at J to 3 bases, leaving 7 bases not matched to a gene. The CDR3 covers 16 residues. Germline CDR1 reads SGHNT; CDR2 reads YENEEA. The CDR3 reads CASSLLTGQYTGELFF. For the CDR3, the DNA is TGTGCCAGCAGCTTGTTAACGGGACAGTACACCGGGGAGCTGTTTTTT. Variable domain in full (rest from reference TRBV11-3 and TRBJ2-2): EAGVVQSPRYKIIEKKQPVAFWCNPISGHNTLYWYLQNLGQGPELLIRYENEEAVDDSQLPKDRFSAERLKGVDSTLKIQPAELGDSAVYLCASSLLTGQYTGELFFGEGSRLTVL.

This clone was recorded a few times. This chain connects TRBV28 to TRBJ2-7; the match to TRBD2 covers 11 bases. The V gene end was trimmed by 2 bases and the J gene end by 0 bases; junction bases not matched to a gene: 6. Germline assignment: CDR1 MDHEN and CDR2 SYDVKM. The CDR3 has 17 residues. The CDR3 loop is CASSLRLAGSSSYEQYF. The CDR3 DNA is TGTGCCAGCAGTTTACGACTAGCGGGATCGAGCTCCTACGAGCAGTACTTC.

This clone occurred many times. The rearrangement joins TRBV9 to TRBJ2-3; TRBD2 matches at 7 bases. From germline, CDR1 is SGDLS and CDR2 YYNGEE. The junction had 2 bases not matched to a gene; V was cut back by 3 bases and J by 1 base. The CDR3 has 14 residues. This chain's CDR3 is CASSEGGGTDTQYF. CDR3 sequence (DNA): TGTGCCAGCAGCGAGGGAGGGGGCACAGATACGCAGTATTTT.

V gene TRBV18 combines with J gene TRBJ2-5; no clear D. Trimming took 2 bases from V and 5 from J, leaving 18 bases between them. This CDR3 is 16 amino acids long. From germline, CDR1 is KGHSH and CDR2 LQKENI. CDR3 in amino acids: CASSPSSDARWETQYF. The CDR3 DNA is TGTGCCAGCTCACCATCGTCGGATGCTCGGTGGGAGACCCAGTACTTC.

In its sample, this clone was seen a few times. The CDR3 region is CASSQDLGLAGGQETQYF. The CDR3 DNA sequence: TGCGCCAGCAGCCAAGATCTCGGACTAGCGGGAGGACAAGAGACCCAGTACTTC. The chain couples TRBV1 to TRBJ2-5; whether TRBD2, the table's D call, matches the DNA was not checked. TRBV1 is a listed pseudogene. The CDR3 runs to 18 residues.

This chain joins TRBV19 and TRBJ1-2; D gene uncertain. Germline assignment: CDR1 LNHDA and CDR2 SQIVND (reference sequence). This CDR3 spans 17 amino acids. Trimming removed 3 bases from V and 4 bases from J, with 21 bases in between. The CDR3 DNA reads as TGTGCCAGTAGTATCCTCTCACGGGGAGGAGGAAGCTATGGCTACACCTTC. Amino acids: CASSILSRGGGSYGYTF.

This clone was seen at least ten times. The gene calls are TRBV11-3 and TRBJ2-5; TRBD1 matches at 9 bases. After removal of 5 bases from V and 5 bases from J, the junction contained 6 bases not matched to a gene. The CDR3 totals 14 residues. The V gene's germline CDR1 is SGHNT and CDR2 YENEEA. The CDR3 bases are TGTGCCAGCAGCATATCCGGGACAGGGGAGACCCAGTACTTC. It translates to CASSISGTGETQYF.

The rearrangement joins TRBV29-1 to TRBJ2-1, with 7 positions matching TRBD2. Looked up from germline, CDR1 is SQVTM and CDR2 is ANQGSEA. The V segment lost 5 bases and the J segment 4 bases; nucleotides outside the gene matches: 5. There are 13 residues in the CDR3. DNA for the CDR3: TGCAGCGTTAGCGCGGGAGCGTACAATGAGCAGTTCTTC. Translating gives CSVSAGAYNEQFF.

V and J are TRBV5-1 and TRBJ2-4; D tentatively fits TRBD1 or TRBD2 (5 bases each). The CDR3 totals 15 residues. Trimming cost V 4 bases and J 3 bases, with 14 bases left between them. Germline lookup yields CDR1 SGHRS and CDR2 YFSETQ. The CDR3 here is CASSPNLGDKNIQYF. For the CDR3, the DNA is TGCGCCAGCAGCCCGAACTTGGGGGACAAAAACATTCAGTACTTC.

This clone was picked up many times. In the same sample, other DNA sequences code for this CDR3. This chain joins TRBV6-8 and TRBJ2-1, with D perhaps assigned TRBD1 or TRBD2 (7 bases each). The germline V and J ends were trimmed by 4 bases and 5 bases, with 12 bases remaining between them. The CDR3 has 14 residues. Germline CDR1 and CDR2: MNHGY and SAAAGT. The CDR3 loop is CASSSRGGDNEQFF. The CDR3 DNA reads TGTGCCAGCAGTTCCAGGGGGGGAGACAATGAGCAGTTCTTC.

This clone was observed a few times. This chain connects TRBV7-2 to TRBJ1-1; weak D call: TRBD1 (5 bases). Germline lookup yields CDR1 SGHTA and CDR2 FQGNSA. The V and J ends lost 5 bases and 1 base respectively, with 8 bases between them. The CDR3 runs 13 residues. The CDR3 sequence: CASSRQGNTEAFF. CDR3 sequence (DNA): TGTGCCAGCAGCCGTCAGGGGAACACTGAAGCTTTCTTT.

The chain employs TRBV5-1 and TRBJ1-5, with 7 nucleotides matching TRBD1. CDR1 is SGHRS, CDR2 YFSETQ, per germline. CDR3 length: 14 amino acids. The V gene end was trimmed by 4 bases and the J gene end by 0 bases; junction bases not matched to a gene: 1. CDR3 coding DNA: TGCGCCAGCAGCACAGGGGATAGCAATCAGCCCCAGCATTTT. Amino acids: CASSTGDSNQPQHF.

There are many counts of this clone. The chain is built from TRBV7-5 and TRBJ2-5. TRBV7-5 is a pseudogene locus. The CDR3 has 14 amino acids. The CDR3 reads CARSSAGTPRTQYF. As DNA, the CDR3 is TGTGCCAGAAGCTCCGCCGGGACCCCTAGGACCCAGTACTTC.

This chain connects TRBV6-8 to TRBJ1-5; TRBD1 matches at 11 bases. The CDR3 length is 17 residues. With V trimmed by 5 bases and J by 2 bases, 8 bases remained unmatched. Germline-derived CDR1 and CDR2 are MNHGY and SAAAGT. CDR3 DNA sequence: TGTGCCAGCAGTCCCGGACAGGGGGCAAGGGGCAATCAGCCCCAGCATTTT. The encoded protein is CASSPGQGARGNQPQHF.